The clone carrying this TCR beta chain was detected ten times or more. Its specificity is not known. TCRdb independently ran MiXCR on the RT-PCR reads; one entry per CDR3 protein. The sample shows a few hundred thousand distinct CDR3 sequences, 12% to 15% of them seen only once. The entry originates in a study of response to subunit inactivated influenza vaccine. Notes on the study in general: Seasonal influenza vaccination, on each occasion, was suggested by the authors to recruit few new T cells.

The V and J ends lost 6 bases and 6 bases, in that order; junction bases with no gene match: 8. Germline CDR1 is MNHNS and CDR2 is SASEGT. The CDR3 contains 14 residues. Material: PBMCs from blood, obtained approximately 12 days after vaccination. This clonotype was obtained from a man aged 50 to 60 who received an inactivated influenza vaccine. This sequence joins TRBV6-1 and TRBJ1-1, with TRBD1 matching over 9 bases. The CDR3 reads CASREQGASPEAFF. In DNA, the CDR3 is TGTGCCAGCAGGGAACAGGGGGCCTCTCCTGAAGCTTTCTTT.